The clone carrying this T cell receptor (beta chain) was detected only once. The CDR3 loop spans 15 amino acids. The V end lost 2 bases, the J end lost 5 bases, and 15 bases lay between the germline ends. Looked up from germline, CDR1 is MNHEY and CDR2 is SVGAGI. This entry belongs to a study of cytomegalovirus exposure and HLA in healthy donors. It was healthy bone marrow donors who served as donors. Use of 60 Vbeta and 13 Jbeta primers characterized the PCR. Repertoires were generated with immunoSEQ multiplex PCR, while TCRdb's copy carries only in-frame clones and drops some. The sample shows around 110,000 clones, about 69% of them seen only once.

What was sequenced was PBMCs. V is TRBV6-5 and J is TRBJ1-1; TRBD1 is a possible D gene (6 bases). This clonotype was sampled from a woman between 18 and 29 years old in good health and CMV-seronegative. The CDR3 loop reads CASSYRARGRTEAFF. The CDR3 coding sequence is TGTGCCAGCAGTTACCGCGCCAGGGGTAGGACTGAAGCTTTCTTT.